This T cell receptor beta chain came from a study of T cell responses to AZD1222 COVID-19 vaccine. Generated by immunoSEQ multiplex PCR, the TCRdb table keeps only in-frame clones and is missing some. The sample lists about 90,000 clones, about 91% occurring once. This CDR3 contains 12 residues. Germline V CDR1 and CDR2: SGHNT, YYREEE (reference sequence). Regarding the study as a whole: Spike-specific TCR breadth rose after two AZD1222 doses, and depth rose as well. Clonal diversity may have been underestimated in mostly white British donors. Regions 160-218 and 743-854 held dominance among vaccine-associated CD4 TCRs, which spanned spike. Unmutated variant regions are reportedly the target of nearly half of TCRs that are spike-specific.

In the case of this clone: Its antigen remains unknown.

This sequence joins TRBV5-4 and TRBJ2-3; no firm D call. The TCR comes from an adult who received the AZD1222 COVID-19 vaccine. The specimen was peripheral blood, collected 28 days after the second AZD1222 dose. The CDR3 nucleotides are TGTGCTGTAGGCGTAAGCACAGATACGCAGTATTTT. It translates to CAVGVSTDTQYF.